This T cell receptor (beta chain) originates from a study of shared clonotypes between healthy human individuals. As for the study in general: Per donor, CD8 memory used one plate, CD8 naive used two, CD4 memory used three and CD4 naive used three. Study findings and constraints: Blood was the sole source, and tissue repertoires probably differ. Clonotype sharing among donors was expected to depend on sequencing depth.

Turning to this clone: The antigen remains unidentified.

Trimming stripped 4 bases from V and 4 bases from J, with 16 bases between. Germline loops: CDR1 MNHEY, CDR2 SMNVEV (reference sequence). The CDR3 is 15 amino acids. TCRdb's copy holds only in-frame clones and misses some; the assay was immunoSEQ multiplex PCR. The sample shows 1,500,000 or so clones, about 98.5% of them seen only once. J is TRBJ2-5 and V is TRBV27; no clear D. Sequenced sample: naive CD4+ T cells sorted from blood. This sample's subset: CD45RA+ positively selected. The clonotype originates from a man aged 30 to 45 in good health. The DNA for the CDR3 is TGTGCCAGCAGTTCCACCCTTGGGCTCCGAGAGACCCAGTACTTC. Its protein is CASSSTLGLRETQYF.